This T cell receptor beta chain was sequenced for a study of CD4 T cells in relation to SARS-CoV-2 and coronaviruses. The wider study: After roughly 11 days of antigen culture, PBMC TCR beta CDR3s were sequenced.

About this clone: The target antigen is unknown.

The germline V gene has CDR1 SGHTS and CDR2 YDEGEE. Trimming at V came to 4 bases and at J to 3 bases, leaving 5 bases not matched to a gene. The CDR3 spans 16 residues. TCRdb's copy holds only in-frame clones and misses some; the assay was immunoSEQ multiplex PCR. This table has around 18,000 clones, roughly 80% appearing once. Whole-study findings and limits: Monoreactive clones expanded significantly more to SARS-CoV-2 than crossreactive clones did.

CD4+ T cells from unexposed donors were obtained before the COVID-19 pandemic (2011-2018). After approximately ten days of culture, CD4+ T cells were isolated. Sequencing was carried out using CD4+ T cells from PBMCs, cultured in vitro. V and J are TRBV5-8 and TRBJ2-1, with TRBD2 identical over 12 bases. This TCR derives from a human donor in good health. DNA for the CDR3: TGTGCCAGCAGCCTCTGGACTAGCGGGAACTACAATGAGCAGTTCTTC. This codes for CASSLWTSGNYNEQFF. Filled out from reference TRBV5-8 and TRBJ2-1, the complete variable domain reads EAGVTQSPTHLIKTRGQQATLRCSPISGHTSVYWYQQALGLGLQFLLWYDEGEERNRGNFPPRFSGRQFPNYSSELNVNALELEDSALYLCASSLWTSGNYNEQFFGPGTRLTVL.